This TCR beta chain was recovered during a study of T cell repertoires in cytomegalovirus infection (dated by TCRdb to about 2019). A note on the overall study: Donor HLA type was relevant to the analysis, because carriage of CMV infection together with the matching HLA type was indicated by public TCR beta signatures. Here is what the overall study found, with its caveats: The ex vivo response was dominated by HLA-C-restricted CMV-specific TCR beta clonotypes, and the single most frequent clonotype in two of eight donors was supplied by these HLA-C-restricted clonotypes. In both this cohort and an independent roughly 330-donor cohort, the cumulative frequency of public TCR beta family members distinguished carriers of CMV infection plus the relevant HLA type.

Sequenced on an Illumina HiSeq 1500. TCRdb reran the public reads through fastp at Q25 and MiXCR, keeping productive beta chains. CDR3 protein sequences are deduplicated, and each keeps its most common genes and DNA. For this sample the table gives more than 400,000 distinct CDR3 sequences, of which around 27% were detected only once. The ten most abundant clones make up around 13% of the sample. Note on this clonotype: What antigen it recognizes has not been identified. No much larger clone is present one base from it, and per-base qualities are unavailable.

There are 13 amino acids in the CDR3, from cysteine to phenylalanine inclusive. Just the 39-base CDR3 DNA is kept, in frame starting at base 1. Based on the germline V gene, the CDR1 and CDR2 sequences are MGHRA and YSYEKL. V has 4 bases trimmed and J has 5 bases trimmed; junction bases matching no gene number 1. The chain is made from TRBV4-1 and TRBJ2-5; 10 bases in the junction line up with TRBD1. This TCR derives from a human donor in good health (CMV status not recorded). Some clones in this sample may be carry-over from other donors' samples. The sample consisted of PBMCs. The sequenced DNA: TGCGCCAGCAGCCGACAGGGGGCTGAGACCCAGTACTTC. It encodes CASSRQGAETQYF.